Below, 5 T cell receptor beta chains from the same sample are listed, as sequenced in a study of CD8 T cells in Susac syndrome. Random hexamers were used to reverse transcribe an amount of about 0.45 to 1 ug RNA. Via MiXCR, TCRdb re-called the immunoSEQ multiplex PCR reads, giving one row per CDR3 protein. The sample has 170,000 or so distinct CDR3 sequences; roughly 92% are singletons. The sample was CD4+ T cells from PBMCs. All receptors come from a human donor with multiple sclerosis.

Remarks on this clonotype: The conserved closing phenylalanine or tryptophan is absent in this CDR3, likely reflecting a read error. This chain connects TRBV2 to TRBJ1-2, with 7 bases that match TRBD1. CDR3 size: 13 residues. The germline CDR1 and CDR2 sequences are SNHLY and FYNNEI. Trimming took 6 bases from V and 4 from J; bases not matched to a gene: 5. CDR3 protein: CASREGAGYGYTL. The CDR3 bases are TGTGCCAGCAGAGAGGGGGCCGGCTATGGCTACACCCTC.

This chain joins TRBV6-2 or TRBV6-3 and TRBJ2-5; 9 nucleotides line up with TRBD1. V lost 5 bases to trimming and J lost 6 bases; unmatched junction nucleotides: 7. Germline CDR1 and CDR2: MNHEY and SVGEGT. The CDR3 has 14 amino acids. The CDR3 sequence: CASSLQGAAQTQYF. As DNA, the CDR3 is TGTGCCAGCAGTCTACAGGGGGCGGCGCAGACCCAGTACTTC.

This chain uses TRBV12-3 or TRBV12-4 with TRBJ1-2, with 7 bases lining up with TRBD1. Unmatched junction bases numbered 9, after V lost 2 bases and J lost 9 bases. The CDR3 is made up of 14 amino acids. CDR3 amino acids: CASSLRRGGGSYTF. CDR3 coding DNA: TGTGCCAGCAGTTTAAGGAGGGGAGGGGGCAGCTACACCTTC.

The V gene is TRBV6-1, the J gene TRBJ2-5; 9 bases are a match to TRBD2. Germline lookup yields CDR1 MNHNS and CDR2 SASEGT. Unmatched junction bases numbered 11, after V lost 6 bases and J lost 3 bases. The CDR3 extends over 16 amino acids. DNA of the CDR3: TGTGCCAGCAGCCCCTCCGGACTAGCGATGAAAGAGACCCAGTACTTC. This encodes CASSPSGLAMKETQYF.

This rearrangement joins TRBV5-4 to TRBJ2-3, with D tentatively TRBD1 (6 bases). This CDR3 has 14 residues. The germline gives CDR1 SGHNT, CDR2 YYREEE (reference sequence). Trimming took 0 bases from V and 10 from J, leaving 15 bases between them. The CDR3 nucleotides are TGTGCCAGCAGCTTGGCCTTGACAGGTAGTGCGCAGTATTTT. Its translation: CASSLALTGSAQYF.